This record concerns one TCR beta chain sequence. The antigen remains undetermined. Here immunoSEQ multiplex PCR was the method, and the copy in TCRdb shows in-frame clones only, minus some. The table includes roughly 130,000 clones, over 80% detected once. The sample is drawn from a study of cytomegalovirus exposure and HLA in healthy donors. Study observations and caveats: Among TCR beta chains, those listed as cytomegalovirus-associated numbered around 180. For cytomegalovirus status, the classifier reportedly gave diagnoses with high specificity and sensitivity.

Germline V gives CDR1 SNHLY, CDR2 FYNNEI. The CDR3 contains 17 residues. V was clipped by 6 bases and J by 2 bases; unmatched bases: 10. This chain links TRBV2 with TRBJ2-6, with 7 bases fitting TRBD2. Sequenced material: PBMCs. The TCR was taken from a woman in her 30s in good health and CMV-seropositive. The CDR3 DNA reads TGTGCCAGCAGGGGGGGGTCTAAGCGGACTGGGGCCAACGTCCTGACTTTC. Amino acid sequence: CASRGGSKRTGANVLTF. Full variable domain (remainder filled in from reference TRBV2 and TRBJ2-6): EPEVTQTPSHQVTQMGQEVILRCVPISNHLYFYWYRQILGQKVEFLVSFYNNEISEKSEIFDDQFSVERPDGSNFTLKIRSTKLEDSAMYFCASRGGSKRTGANVLTFGAGSRLTVL.